The rows below give T cell receptor beta chains drawn from one sample of a study of response to subunit inactivated influenza vaccine. TCRdb called the RT-PCR reads again in MiXCR, with one record for every CDR3 protein. The table has 650,000 to 800,000 distinct CDR3 sequences, approximately 17% seen once. The starting material was PBMCs from blood, obtained roughly 5 days after vaccination. These receptors were taken from a middle-aged man who received an inactivated influenza vaccine. CDR3s include the opening cysteine and the closing phenylalanine or tryptophan. Fields, in order: V gene, CDR3 length, clone size, J gene, D gene, CDR3 DNA, CDR3 protein. A D gene is named only where the DNA matches it firmly. Expanded clones get a size class; other rows say once, few or many, or leave the size out.

TRBV7-2	12	many	TRBJ1-2	NA	TGTGCCAGCAGCCCGCCGGGACGCCCCTACACCTTC	CASSPPGRPYTF
TRBV12-3/TRBV12-4	14	NA	TRBJ1-2	NA	TGTGCCAGCAGTCCAGATACAGTTAACTATGGCTACACCTTC	CASSPDTVNYGYTF
TRBV11-2	17	NA	TRBJ2-7	NA	TGTGCCAGCAGCCTTACGGGGACGGGGGCCTTCACCTACGAGCAGTACTTC	CASSLTGTGAFTYEQYF
TRBV28	13	few	TRBJ1-2	NA	TGTGCCAGCAGTTTACAGACTAACTATGGCTACACCTTC	CASSLQTNYGYTF
TRBV2	14	NA	TRBJ2-7	NA	TGTGCCAGCGGGTTTGCCCGGGTTGGGTACGAGCAGTACTTC	CASGFARVGYEQYF
TRBV9	18	few	TRBJ2-1	NA	TGTGCCAGCAGCGTAGACCAACCGAGCGGTCCCACCTACAATGAGCAGTTCTTC	CASSVDQPSGPTYNEQFF
TRBV6-1	14	NA	TRBJ1-2	NA	TGTGCCACGACTGCGGGGGGCGATGGCAATGGCTACACCTTC	CATTAGGDGNGYTF
TRBV6-2/TRBV6-3	15	NA	TRBJ2-1	NA	TGTGCCAGCAGCATCTTCAGTAGCTCCTACAATGAGCAGTTCTTC	CASSIFSSSYNEQFF
TRBV6-2/TRBV6-3	18	few	TRBJ2-1	TRBD2	TGTGCCAGCAGTTATGGACCCCTGGGACTAGCGGGGATCAATGAGCAGTTCTTC	CASSYGPLGLAGINEQFF
TRBV12-3/TRBV12-4	12	few	TRBJ2-7	NA	TGTGCCAGCAGTTTTAAAGGCTACGAGCAGTACTTC	CASSFKGYEQYF
TRBV6-4	14	few	TRBJ2-3	TRBD1	TGTGCCAGCAGTGACAGGGGGCATTCAGATACGCAGTATTTT	CASSDRGHSDTQYF
TRBV29-1	12	few	TRBJ1-3	NA	TGCAGCGCCGGGGGTTCTGGAAACACCATATATTTT	CSAGGSGNTIYF
TRBV11-2	11	many	TRBJ2-7	NA	TGTGCCAGCAGCCGCGAGTACGAGCAGTACTTC	CASSREYEQYF
TRBV5-1	15	NA	TRBJ1-1	TRBD1	TGCGCCAGCAGCTTAGACAGGGGGCTTCGTACTGAAGCTTTCTTT	CASSLDRGLRTEAFF
TRBV20-1	13	NA	TRBJ2-7	NA	TGCAGTGCTAGGCGGGACCTGAGTTACGAGCAGTACTTC	CSARRDLSYEQYF
TRBV10-1	13	NA	TRBJ2-5	NA	TGCGCCAGCAGTGAGGACATCCGATTGACCCAGTACTTC	CASSEDIRLTQYF
TRBV5-1	13	NA	TRBJ2-1	NA	TGCGCCAGCAGCTACCCTGGGGACAATGAGCAGTTCTTC	CASSYPGDNEQFF
TRBV7-8	17	few	TRBJ2-7	TRBD2	TGTGCCAGCAGCCCGGGACTGGGACTAGCGGGATCCTACGAGCAGTACTTC	CASSPGLGLAGSYEQYF
TRBV6-2/TRBV6-3	14	NA	TRBJ2-7	TRBD2	TGTGCCAGCAGTTCGTGGACTAGAGCCTACGAGCAGTACTTC	CASSSWTRAYEQYF
TRBV20-1	15	NA	TRBJ2-3	NA	TGCAGTGCTAGATGGTGGGGACGCAGCACAGATACGCAGTATTTT	CSARWWGRSTDTQYF
TRBV20-1	14	NA	TRBJ2-7	NA	TGCAGTGCTAGTGGCAGAGTACAGACCTACGAGCAGTACTTC	CSASGRVQTYEQYF
TRBV4-1	14	NA	TRBJ2-4	NA	TGCGCCAGCAGCCAAGATCCGAATTTTAGCATTCAGTACTTC	CASSQDPNFSIQYF
TRBV7-2	15	NA	TRBJ2-2	TRBD2	TGTGCCAGCAGCGGGACTAGCGGGAATGGCGGGGAGCTGTTTTTT	CASSGTSGNGGELFF
TRBV14	16	few	TRBJ2-1	TRBD2	TGTGCCAGCAGCCGTGCGGGACTAGCGGGACCAGATGAGCAGTTCTTC	CASSRAGLAGPDEQFF
TRBV2	15	NA	TRBJ1-5	TRBD1	TGTGCCAGCAGAGCGGACAGGGGAGGCAATCAGCCCCAGCATTTT	CASRADRGGNQPQHF
TRBV2	16	NA	TRBJ2-5	NA	TGTGCCGGACGAACACACCGGGAAAACCCCCGAGAGACCCAGTACTTC	CAGRTHRENPRETQYF
TRBV4-1	15	NA	TRBJ2-3	TRBD1	TGCGCCAGCAGCCGAACAGGGGTGGATGGAGATACGCAGTATTTT	CASSRTGVDGDTQYF
TRBV29-1	17	NA	TRBJ2-2	TRBD2	TGCAGCGTGGGTCGGACTAGCGGCCCCCGGAGCACCGGGGAGCTGTTTTTT	CSVGRTSGPRSTGELFF
TRBV20-1	14	NA	TRBJ2-1	NA	TGCAGTGACAACAGGGGAGGTCTCCACAATGAGCAGTTCTTC	CSDNRGGLHNEQFF
TRBV24-1	14	few	TRBJ2-5	NA	TGTGCCACCAGTGGTCCTGGGACCGGGGAGACCCAGTACTTC	CATSGPGTGETQYF
TRBV29-1	13	many	TRBJ2-1	NA	TGCAGCGATCTGACAGGTACCTACAATGAGCAGTTCTTC	CSDLTGTYNEQFF
TRBV4-2	15	NA	TRBJ2-2	NA	TGTGCCAGCAGCCGAGGGGACTCCCACCCCGGGGAGCTGTTTTTT	CASSRGDSHPGELFF
TRBV24-1	16	NA	TRBJ2-1	TRBD2	TGTGCCACCAGTGATGGGACTAGCGGCGGATACAATGAGCAGTTCTTC	CATSDGTSGGYNEQFF
TRBV12-3/TRBV12-4	14	NA	TRBJ1-2	NA	TGTGCCAGCAGTTTAAGGAAGGGATGGGAAGGCTACACCTTC	CASSLRKGWEGYTF
TRBV24-1	13	NA	TRBJ2-5	TRBD1	TGTGCCACCGGCGGGACAGGACAAGAGACCCAGTACTTC	CATGGTGQETQYF
TRBV5-6	20	NA	TRBJ2-3	TRBD2	TGTGCCAGCAGCTCTATTTGGCTAGCGGGGGGGCCAGGTCGTGCGGATACGCAGTATTTT	CASSSIWLAGGPGRADTQYF
TRBV12-3/TRBV12-4	11	NA	TRBJ1-1	NA	TGTGCCAGCAGTTTAGTCAGTGAAGCTTTCTTT	CASSLVSEAFF
TRBV20-1	14	many	TRBJ2-3	TRBD2	TGCAGTGCTAGGCTAGCGGGACCCACAGATACGCAGTATTTT	CSARLAGPTDTQYF
TRBV2	13	NA	TRBJ2-1	NA	TGTGCCAGCAGTGATCAGGTTCTGAATGAGCAGTTCTTC	CASSDQVLNEQFF
TRBV4-2	14	NA	TRBJ1-4	NA	TGTGCCAGCAGCCCCAATTCCTGGGGAGAAAAACTGTTTTTT	CASSPNSWGEKLFF
TRBV10-3	12	NA	TRBJ2-2	NA	TGTGCCATCAGTCAAAGCACCGGGGAGCTGTTTTTT	CAISQSTGELFF
TRBV7-8	14	few	TRBJ2-1	NA	TGTGCCAGCAACCGGTGGGGGGCCGACAGGGAGCAGTTCTTC	CASNRWGADREQFF
TRBV6-1	13	NA	TRBJ2-7	TRBD1	TGTGCCAGCAGCTCGACAGGGATCGACGAGCAGTACTTC	CASSSTGIDEQYF
TRBV12-3/TRBV12-4	17	many	TRBJ2-3	TRBD2	TGTGCCAGCAGTTTACTGGGTAGCGGGGGTCGAGGAGATACGCAGTATTTT	CASSLLGSGGRGDTQYF
TRBV12-5	14	few	TRBJ2-5	NA	TGTGCTAGTGGTGTAGGTGAGGGACAAGAGACCCAGTACTTC	CASGVGEGQETQYF
TRBV5-5	13	few	TRBJ1-1	NA	TGTGCCAGCAGCTTGGATCAGGGAAGTGAAGCTTTCTTT	CASSLDQGSEAFF
TRBV29-1	15	many	TRBJ2-5	TRBD2	TGCAGCGTTGCCAGAAGCGGGAGTTATCAAGAGACCCAGTACTTC	CSVARSGSYQETQYF
TRBV4-2	15	few	TRBJ2-7	NA	TGTGCCAGCAGCCAAGATTTGGCGGGGTCCTACGAGCAGTACTTC	CASSQDLAGSYEQYF
TRBV10-3	13	NA	TRBJ1-1	TRBD1	TGTGCCATCAGGGGACAGGGGGTGGGTGAAGCTTTCTTT	CAIRGQGVGEAFF
TRBV27	15	NA	TRBJ1-2	TRBD1	TGTGCCAGCAGTTCACACGGGACAGGGGGCCGGGGCTACACCTTC	CASSSHGTGGRGYTF
TRBV29-1	14	many	TRBJ2-1	NA	TGCAGCGTTGAGGAGGGGGGGCGAGGAGGAGGGCAGTTCTTC	CSVEEGGRGGGQFF
TRBV5-1	15	few	TRBJ1-6	NA	TGCGCCAGCAGGAGAAACTCGGGGAACGGCTCACCCCTCCACTTT	CASRRNSGNGSPLHF